This T cell receptor (beta chain) was profiled in a study of blood T cell repertoires in COVID-19. V was pared by 5 bases and J by 0 bases, with 12 bases of the junction left unmatched. Germline V gene data show CDR1 as SQVTM and CDR2 as ANQGSEA. The CDR3 sequence is 16 residues long. Sequencing was performed with immunoSEQ multiplex PCR; in TCRdb, only in-frame clones are kept and a portion is missing. The sample includes 200,000 to 300,000 clones, roughly 86% of them seen just once. The V call is TRBV29-1, the J call TRBJ2-7, with 8 bases identical to TRBD2. The sample taken for sequencing was peripheral blood. The source is a woman between 50 and 59 years old with acute or convalescent COVID-19. The CDR3 sequence is CSVLGPTSVSSYEQYF. Written as DNA, the CDR3 is TGCAGCGTTTTGGGGCCGACTAGCGTAAGCTCCTACGAGCAGTACTTC.